Listed below are T cell receptor beta chains from one sample, sequenced in a study of CD8 T cells in Susac syndrome. TCRdb re-analysed the immunoSEQ multiplex PCR reads in MiXCR, keeping a single row per CDR3 protein. This sample has about 69,000 distinct CDR3 sequences, with 95% found just once. What was sequenced was CD8+ T cells from PBMCs. The receptor set was obtained from a human donor in good health. Both conserved end residues are trimmed from each CDR3. A D gene is named only where the DNA matches it firmly.

CDR3aa: ATTQAGDYGYT; v_gene: TRBV3-1; d_gene: .; j_gene: TRBJ1-2
CDR3aa: ASSTLDRDTFDEKLF; v_gene: TRBV12-3/TRBV12-4; d_gene: TRBD1; j_gene: TRBJ1-4
CDR3aa: ASSREASGLTDTQY; v_gene: TRBV7-8; d_gene: .; j_gene: TRBJ2-3
CDR3aa: AWSEGTAYEQY; v_gene: TRBV30; d_gene: .; j_gene: TRBJ2-7
CDR3aa: STQGEGTYNEQF; v_gene: TRBV29-1; d_gene: TRBD2; j_gene: TRBJ2-1
CDR3aa: ATSDHDIRTDTQY; v_gene: TRBV24-1; d_gene: .; j_gene: TRBJ2-3
CDR3aa: ASSFSPKWNEQF; v_gene: TRBV7-2; d_gene: .; j_gene: TRBJ2-1
CDR3aa: ASSLAGGLVNEQY; v_gene: TRBV4-2; d_gene: TRBD2; j_gene: TRBJ2-7
CDR3aa: ASSRRGGANTEAF; v_gene: TRBV7-9; d_gene: .; j_gene: TRBJ1-1
CDR3aa: ASSLVGKSHGYT; v_gene: TRBV7-9; d_gene: .; j_gene: TRBJ1-2
CDR3aa: ASSPRGYEQY; v_gene: TRBV7-8; d_gene: .; j_gene: TRBJ2-7
CDR3aa: ASSLVTGAREQY; v_gene: TRBV5-4; d_gene: .; j_gene: TRBJ2-7
CDR3aa: ASSLKRGSNMNTEAF; v_gene: TRBV3-1; d_gene: .; j_gene: TRBJ1-1
CDR3aa: ASSLIESYEQY; v_gene: TRBV28; d_gene: .; j_gene: TRBJ2-7
CDR3aa: ASSLAKDTNLYTDTQY; v_gene: TRBV5-1; d_gene: .; j_gene: TRBJ2-3
CDR3aa: ASSVDDGDTQY; v_gene: TRBV9; d_gene: .; j_gene: TRBJ2-3
CDR3aa: ATSSTSGVTNEQF; v_gene: TRBV24-1; d_gene: TRBD2; j_gene: TRBJ2-1
CDR3aa: ASRRGGEETQY; v_gene: TRBV28; d_gene: .; j_gene: TRBJ2-5
CDR3aa: ASSSIDSRVGEKLF; v_gene: TRBV27; d_gene: .; j_gene: TRBJ1-4
CDR3aa: ASRPSGGNHEQY; v_gene: TRBV12-3/TRBV12-4; d_gene: TRBD2; j_gene: TRBJ2-7
CDR3aa: ASSLEGGEQY; v_gene: TRBV5-6; d_gene: .; j_gene: TRBJ2-7
CDR3aa: ASSVPLANVLT; v_gene: TRBV9; d_gene: .; j_gene: TRBJ2-6
CDR3aa: SVESRAISYNEQF; v_gene: TRBV29-1; d_gene: .; j_gene: TRBJ2-1
CDR3aa: ASSRDRADIQY; v_gene: TRBV4-1; d_gene: TRBD1; j_gene: TRBJ2-4
CDR3aa: ASRPESSYNSPLH; v_gene: TRBV27; d_gene: .; j_gene: TRBJ1-6
CDR3aa: SVTGTSPYNEQF; v_gene: TRBV29-1; d_gene: TRBD2; j_gene: TRBJ2-1
CDR3aa: SVAITEAF; v_gene: TRBV29-1; d_gene: .; j_gene: TRBJ1-1
CDR3aa: AITEGAGTHRWEQY; v_gene: TRBV10-3; d_gene: .; j_gene: TRBJ2-7
CDR3aa: SARESGGSNQPQH; v_gene: TRBV20-1; d_gene: .; j_gene: TRBJ1-5
CDR3aa: ASTMINSNEQF; v_gene: TRBV2; d_gene: .; j_gene: TRBJ2-1
CDR3aa: ASGGDTNYGYT; v_gene: TRBV7-9; d_gene: .; j_gene: TRBJ1-2
CDR3aa: ASSFGTLNTGELF; v_gene: TRBV12-3/TRBV12-4; d_gene: .; j_gene: TRBJ2-2
CDR3aa: ASSYDQGGSYEQY; v_gene: TRBV6-5; d_gene: .; j_gene: TRBJ2-7
CDR3aa: ASSEPTELFYEQY; v_gene: TRBV2; d_gene: .; j_gene: TRBJ2-7
CDR3aa: ATSRAPPSGEFSNEQF; v_gene: TRBV15; d_gene: .; j_gene: TRBJ2-1
CDR3aa: ASSSSSFETQY; v_gene: TRBV7-2; d_gene: .; j_gene: TRBJ2-5
CDR3aa: SVEDGTGVNYGYT; v_gene: TRBV29-1; d_gene: TRBD1; j_gene: TRBJ1-2
CDR3aa: ASSLGGTYTEAF; v_gene: TRBV5-1; d_gene: .; j_gene: TRBJ1-1
CDR3aa: ASSRDRVGETQY; v_gene: TRBV21-1; d_gene: .; j_gene: TRBJ2-5
CDR3aa: ASSQVEGQALH; v_gene: TRBV4-1; d_gene: .; j_gene: TRBJ1-6
CDR3aa: ASSLAVSGGAFYNEQF; v_gene: TRBV7-8; d_gene: TRBD2; j_gene: TRBJ2-1
CDR3aa: ASSSLANYGYT; v_gene: TRBV14; d_gene: .; j_gene: TRBJ1-2
CDR3aa: ASSPPIGSGNTIY; v_gene: TRBV7-9; d_gene: .; j_gene: TRBJ1-3
CDR3aa: ASSPPGQPRDEQF; v_gene: TRBV7-9; d_gene: .; j_gene: TRBJ2-1
CDR3aa: ASSLGSSGGAREQF; v_gene: TRBV13; d_gene: TRBD2; j_gene: TRBJ2-1
CDR3aa: ASSIGLGGGHDEQF; v_gene: TRBV19; d_gene: TRBD2; j_gene: TRBJ2-1
CDR3aa: ASSSLAGSDQETQY; v_gene: TRBV28; d_gene: TRBD2; j_gene: TRBJ2-5
CDR3aa: ASSVQGRETQY; v_gene: TRBV3-1; d_gene: TRBD1; j_gene: TRBJ2-5
CDR3aa: ASSLERSSYEQY; v_gene: TRBV4-1; d_gene: .; j_gene: TRBJ2-7
CDR3aa: ASRPGQSQMNTEAF; v_gene: TRBV5-1; d_gene: TRBD1; j_gene: TRBJ1-1